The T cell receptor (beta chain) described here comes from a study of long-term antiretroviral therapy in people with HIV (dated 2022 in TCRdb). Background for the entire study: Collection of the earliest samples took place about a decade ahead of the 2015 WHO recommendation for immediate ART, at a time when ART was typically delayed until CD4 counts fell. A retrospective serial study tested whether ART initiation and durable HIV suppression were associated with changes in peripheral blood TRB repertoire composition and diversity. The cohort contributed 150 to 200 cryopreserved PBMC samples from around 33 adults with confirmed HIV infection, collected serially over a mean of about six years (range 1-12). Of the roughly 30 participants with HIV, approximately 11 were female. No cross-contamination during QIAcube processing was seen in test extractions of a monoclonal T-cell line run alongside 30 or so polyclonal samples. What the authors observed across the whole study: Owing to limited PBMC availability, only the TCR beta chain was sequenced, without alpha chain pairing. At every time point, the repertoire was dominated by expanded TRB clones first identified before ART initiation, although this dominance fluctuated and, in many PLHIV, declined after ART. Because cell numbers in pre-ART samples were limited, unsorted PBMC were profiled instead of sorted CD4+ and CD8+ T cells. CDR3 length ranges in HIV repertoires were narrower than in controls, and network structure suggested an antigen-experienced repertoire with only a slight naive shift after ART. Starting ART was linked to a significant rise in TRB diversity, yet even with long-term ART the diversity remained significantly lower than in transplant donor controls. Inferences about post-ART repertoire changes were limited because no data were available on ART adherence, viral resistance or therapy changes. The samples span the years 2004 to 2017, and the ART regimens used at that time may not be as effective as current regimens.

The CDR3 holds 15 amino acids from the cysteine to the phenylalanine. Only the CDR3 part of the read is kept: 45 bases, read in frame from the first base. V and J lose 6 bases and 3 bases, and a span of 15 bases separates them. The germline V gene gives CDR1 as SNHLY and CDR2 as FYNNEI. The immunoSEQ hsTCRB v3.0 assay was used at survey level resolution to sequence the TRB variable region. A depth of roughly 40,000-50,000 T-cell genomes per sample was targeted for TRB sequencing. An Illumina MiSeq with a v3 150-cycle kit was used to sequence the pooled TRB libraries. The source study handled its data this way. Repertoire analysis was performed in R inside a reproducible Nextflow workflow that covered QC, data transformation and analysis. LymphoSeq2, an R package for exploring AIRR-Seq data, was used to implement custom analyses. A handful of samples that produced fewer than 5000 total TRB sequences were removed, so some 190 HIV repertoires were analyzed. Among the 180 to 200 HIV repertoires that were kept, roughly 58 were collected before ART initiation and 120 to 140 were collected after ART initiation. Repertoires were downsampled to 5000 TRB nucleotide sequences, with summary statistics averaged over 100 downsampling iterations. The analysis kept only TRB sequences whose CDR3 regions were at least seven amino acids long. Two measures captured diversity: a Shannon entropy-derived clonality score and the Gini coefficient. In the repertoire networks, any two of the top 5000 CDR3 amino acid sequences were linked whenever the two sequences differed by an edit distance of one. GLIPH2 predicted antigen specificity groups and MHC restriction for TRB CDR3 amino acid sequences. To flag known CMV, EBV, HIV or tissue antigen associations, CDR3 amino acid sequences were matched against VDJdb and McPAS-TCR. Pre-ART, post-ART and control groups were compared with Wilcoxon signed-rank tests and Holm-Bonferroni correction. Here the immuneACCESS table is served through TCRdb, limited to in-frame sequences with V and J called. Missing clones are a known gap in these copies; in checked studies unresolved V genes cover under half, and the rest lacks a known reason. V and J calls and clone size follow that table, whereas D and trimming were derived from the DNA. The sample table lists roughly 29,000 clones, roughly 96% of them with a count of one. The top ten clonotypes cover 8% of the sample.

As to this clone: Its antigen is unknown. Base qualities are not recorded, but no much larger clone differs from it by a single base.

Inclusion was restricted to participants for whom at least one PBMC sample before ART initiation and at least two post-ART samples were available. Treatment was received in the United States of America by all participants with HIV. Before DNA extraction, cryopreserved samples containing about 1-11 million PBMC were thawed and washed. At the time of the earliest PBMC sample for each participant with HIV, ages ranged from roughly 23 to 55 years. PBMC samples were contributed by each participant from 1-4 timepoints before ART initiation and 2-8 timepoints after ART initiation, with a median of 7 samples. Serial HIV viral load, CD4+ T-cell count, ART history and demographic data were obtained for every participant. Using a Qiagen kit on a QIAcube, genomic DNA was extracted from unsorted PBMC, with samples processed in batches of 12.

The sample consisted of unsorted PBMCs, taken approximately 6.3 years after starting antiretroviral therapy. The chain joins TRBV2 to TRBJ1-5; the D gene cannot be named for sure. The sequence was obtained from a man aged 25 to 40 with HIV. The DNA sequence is TGTGCCAGCAGGGGCAGCCACGATCTCAATCAGCCCCAGCATTTT. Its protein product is CASRGSHDLNQPQHF.